This T cell receptor beta chain came from a study of T cell responses to AZD1222 COVID-19 vaccine. The study's findings and limits: Targets within unmutated variant regions were reportedly found for nearly half of spike-specific TCRs. Dominant CD4 TCR responses targeted spike regions 160-218 and 743-854. Possibly, clonal diversity was underestimated; donors were largely white British and included more females. Among AZD1222 vaccinees, only six or seven were seropositive at baseline.

This CDR3 spans 19 amino acids. To note about this clone: Its antigen remains unidentified.

The repertoire was sequenced with immunoSEQ multiplex PCR; TCRdb's copy has only in-frame clones and lacks some. The sample lists 120,000 or so clones, about nine tenths occurring once. This TCR was recovered from an adult in good health. Sample: peripheral blood, taken on day 0 of AZD1222 vaccination. The chain joins TRBV21-1 to TRBJ2-7; TRBD1, the D gene given by the table, was not confirmed from the DNA. TRBV21-1 represents a pseudogene. CDR3 in amino acids: CASSTGTPNKETFSYEQYF. Written as DNA, the CDR3 is TGTGCCAGCAGCACCGGGACACCTAACAAAGAAACCTTCTCCTACGAGCAGTACTTC.